This entry lists 16 T cell receptor beta chains sequenced from one sample in a study of PD-1 blockade in classical Hodgkin lymphoma (dated by TCRdb to the early 2020s). The meaning of the sample's time point label: cycle 4 day 1 (C4D1), after 6 weeks of nivolumab. All trial patients had relapsed after autologous stem cell transplantation, with cohorts A, B and C differing in prior brentuximab vedotin exposure. To prepare the library, the immunoSEQ multiplex PCR assay was applied. TCRdb's version of the immuneACCESS table is confined to in-frame rearrangements and falls short of the full clone set. An unresolved V gene accounts for under half of the shortfall where checked; the remainder is of unknown origin. The sample table holds roughly 60,000 clones, of which about 92% were seen once. Jointly, the top ten make up 8% of the sample. Here the sequenced sample was peripheral blood mononuclear cells (PBMCs), taken before the fourth cycle of nivolumab. The receptors shown here come from a human donor with classical Hodgkin lymphoma.

CDR3 in amino acids: CASSSKRREFDSPLHF. CDR3 nucleotide sequence: TGTGCCAGCAGCTCTAAACGAAGGGAGTTCGATTCACCCCTCCACTTT. The V call is TRBV5-6, the J call TRBJ1-6; D gene uncertain. Trimming removed 3 bases at V and 8 bases at J, with 18 bases between. The CDR3 covers 16 residues. Germline values: CDR1 SGHDT, CDR2 YYEEEE. The variable domain in full, completed from reference TRBV5-6 and TRBJ1-6, reads DAGVTQSPTHLIKTRGQQVTLRCSPKSGHDTVSWYQQALGQGPQFIFQYYEEEERQRGNFPDRFSGHQFPNYSSELNVNALLLGDSALYLCASSSKRREFDSPLHFGNGTRLTVT.

This clone was found once. The rearrangement links TRBV28 to TRBJ2-5; perhaps TRBD1 as D (5 bases). Per germline, CDR1 MDHEN and CDR2 SYDVKM. The CDR3 runs to 13 residues. V was trimmed by 5 bases and J by 6 bases, leaving 13 bases between them. The CDR3 sequence: CASSVLRVQTQYF. CDR3 nucleotides: TGTGCCAGCAGTGTCCTCAGGGTCCAGACCCAGTACTTC.

The V and J genes are TRBV10-1 and TRBJ2-3; 7 bases fit TRBD1. Trimming at V came to 7 bases and at J to 0 bases, leaving 1 base not matched to a gene. The germline CDR1 and CDR2 sequences are WNHNN and SYGVQD (reference sequence). The CDR3 consists of 13 residues. The CDR3 DNA is TGCGCCAGCAAGGGGGCTAGCACAGATACGCAGTATTTT. Residues: CASKGASTDTQYF.

The rearrangement joins TRBV2 to TRBJ2-1, with D hard to call. This CDR3 has 13 amino acids. Germline CDR1 reads SNHLY; CDR2 reads FYNNEI. The V and J ends lost 5 bases and 9 bases respectively, with 14 bases between them. The DNA of the CDR3 is TGTGCCAGCAGTCCGGACGCCTATCGTGAGCAGTTCTTC. It specifies CASSPDAYREQFF.

The chain carries TRBV6-5 and TRBJ1-1; tentatively, D is TRBD1 (5 bases). CDR3 length: 13 residues. Trimming took off 1 base at V and 4 bases at J, with 7 bases between the two ends. Germline-derived CDR1 and CDR2 are MNHEY and SVGAGI. The CDR3 sequence is CASSYLQGTEAFF. The CDR3 DNA reads as TGTGCCAGCAGTTACTTGCAGGGCACTGAAGCTTTCTTT.

The chain employs TRBV27 and TRBJ2-5; 9 bases agree with TRBD1. V shed 3 bases and J 5 bases; nucleotides not matched to a gene: 10. CDR3 size: 16 residues. The germline V gene has CDR1 MNHEY and CDR2 SMNVEV (reference sequence). The DNA of the CDR3 is TGTGCCAGCAGTTTGGGCCCACAGGGGGCGGAGGAGACCCAGTACTTC. This codes for CASSLGPQGAEETQYF.

This chain links TRBV7-9 with TRBJ2-1; D is ambiguous. The CDR3 has 17 residues. Trimming left V 5 bases short and J 0 bases short, with 17 bases between. The germline gives CDR1 SEHNR, CDR2 FQNEAQ (reference sequence). The CDR3 region has the DNA TGTGCCAGCAGCCTAGGTCGCTGGCCGAGCTCCTACAATGAGCAGTTCTTC. Protein product: CASSLGRWPSSYNEQFF. Variable domain in full (rest from reference TRBV7-9 and TRBJ2-1): DTGVSQNPRHKITKRGQNVTFRCDPISEHNRLYWYRQTLGQGPEFLTYFQNEAQLEKSRLLSDRFSAERPKGSFSTLEIQRTEQGDSAMYLCASSLGRWPSSYNEQFFGPGTRLTVL.

This sequence joins TRBV6-1 and TRBJ2-7; unclear D gene. The CDR3 length is 13 residues. Germline V gene data show CDR1 as MNHNS and CDR2 as SASEGT. V was cut by 4 bases and J by 0 bases, with 7 bases left in between. The CDR3 DNA sequence: TGTGCCAGCAGTGCTCAGTCCTCCTACGAGCAGTACTTC. Protein product: CASSAQSSYEQYF.

The chain links TRBV28 to TRBJ1-2; tentatively, D is TRBD1 (6 bases). Germline V gene sequence: CDR1 MDHEN, CDR2 SYDVKM. The CDR3 loop spans 13 amino acids. The V end lost 8 bases, the J end lost 2 bases, and 12 bases lay between the germline ends. The CDR3 reads CASVGTSNYGYTF. As DNA, the CDR3 is TGTGCCAGCGTCGGGACAAGCAACTATGGCTACACCTTC.

This chain uses TRBV5-6 with TRBJ1-4, with D perhaps matching TRBD1 (6 bases). The CDR3 is 15 amino acids. The V end was cut by 6 bases, the J end by 8 bases, with 20 bases between. Germline CDR1 SGHDT, CDR2 YYEEEE. CDR3 DNA sequence: TGTGCCAGCAACCTCAGGGGCGGGGGAGTCGAAAAACTGTTTTTT. Amino acid sequence: CASNLRGGGVEKLFF.

V usage is TRBV30 and J usage is TRBJ1-4; D remains ambiguous. The CDR3 runs to 14 residues. The ends were cut back, 0 bases at V and 6 bases at J, with 11 bases in the middle. CDR1 and CDR2 (germline): GTSNPN, SVGIG (reference sequence). DNA of the CDR3: TGTGCCTGGAGTGTCGGGGTTGGGGATGAAAAACTGTTTTTT. Protein product: CAWSVGVGDEKLFF.

This rearrangement joins TRBV6-4 to TRBJ2-6; no reliable D call. Trimming took off 6 bases at V and 7 bases at J, with 10 bases between the two ends. The CDR3 is 13 residues long. Germline CDR1 and CDR2: MRHNA and SNTAGT. The chain's CDR3 is CASRDDGANVLTF. The CDR3 coding sequence is TGTGCCAGCAGGGACGACGGCGCCAACGTCCTGACTTTC.

The chain couples TRBV10-3 to TRBJ2-3; no definite D call. The CDR3 contains 15 residues. CDR1 is ENHRY and CDR2 is SYGVKD in the germline V gene. V was shortened by 5 bases and J by 0 bases, with 12 bases between the two germline ends. DNA for the CDR3: TGTGCCATCAGTCGCCCAGGTGTTAGCACAGATACGCAGTATTTT. It specifies CAISRPGVSTDTQYF.

This rearrangement joins TRBV11-2 to TRBJ2-5; D is unclear. The germline V gene encodes CDR1 SGHAT and CDR2 FQNNGV. With 3 bases removed from V and 1 base from J, the gap between germline ends came to 9 bases. The CDR3 has 14 residues. CDR3 region: CASSFQASQETQYF. CDR3 nucleotide sequence: TGTGCCAGCAGCTTTCAGGCCTCCCAAGAGACCCAGTACTTC.

J is TRBJ2-2 and V is TRBV7-6, with 9 bases fitting TRBD1. The CDR3 consists of 15 residues. Germline lookup yields CDR1 SGHVS and CDR2 FNYEAQ. The junction had 9 bases not matched to a gene; V was cut back by 6 bases and J by 7 bases. CDR3 sequence reads: CASSSGTGIIGELFF. For the CDR3, the DNA is TGTGCCAGCAGTTCCGGGACAGGGATTATCGGGGAGCTGTTTTTT.

The gene calls are TRBV29-1 and TRBJ2-1; 14 positions agree with TRBD2. V lost 6 bases and J lost 8; bases outside the gene matches: 6. The CDR3 contains 14 residues. Germline V lookup: CDR1 SQVTM, CDR2 ANQGSEA. CDR3 region: CSVWTSGRFDEQFF. In nucleotides, the CDR3 is TGCAGCGTATGGACTAGCGGGAGGTTCGATGAGCAGTTCTTC.